The following is a T cell receptor beta chain sequence with its context. Antigen unknown. The record originates from a study of shared clonotypes between healthy human individuals. The CDR3 is 16 amino acids. V shed 5 bases and J 4 bases; nucleotides not matched to a gene: 8. Germline V gene sequence: CDR1 SEHNR, CDR2 FQNEAQ (reference sequence). Sequencing used immunoSEQ multiplex PCR; TCRdb keeps in-frame clones, though not all of them. The table has about 800,000 clones, about 96% seen once. Naive CD8 isolation took CD45RO-negative cells positively selected for CCR7 and excluded terminally differentiated effector memory CD45RA+ cells. Study observations and caveats: Relative to clonotypes present in all four donors, those not shared had lower generation probabilities.

Sequenced material: naive CD8+ T cells sorted from blood. This rearrangement joins TRBV7-9 to TRBJ2-1, with 10 bases fitting TRBD1. This clonotype originated in a man aged 30-40 years in good health. Here the CDR3 DNA reads TGTGCCAGCAGCCTGGGAGACAGGGGGCGGTACAATGAGCAGTTCTTC. This gives the protein CASSLGDRGRYNEQFF.